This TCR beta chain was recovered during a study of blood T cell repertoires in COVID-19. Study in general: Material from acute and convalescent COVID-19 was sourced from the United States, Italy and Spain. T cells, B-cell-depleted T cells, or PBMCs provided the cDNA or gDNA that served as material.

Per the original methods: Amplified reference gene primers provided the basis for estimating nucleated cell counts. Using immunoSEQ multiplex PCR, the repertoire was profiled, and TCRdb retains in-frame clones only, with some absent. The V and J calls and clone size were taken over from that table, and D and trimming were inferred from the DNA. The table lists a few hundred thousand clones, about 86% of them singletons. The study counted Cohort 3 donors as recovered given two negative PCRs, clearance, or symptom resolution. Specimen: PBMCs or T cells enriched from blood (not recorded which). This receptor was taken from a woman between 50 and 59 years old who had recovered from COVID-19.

DNA of the CDR3: TGTGCCAGTGGCAGGGGAAATATTGGCTACACCTTC. Translation: CASGRGNIGYTF. The chain couples TRBV19 to TRBJ1-2; tentatively, D is TRBD1 (6 bases). Germline V gene lookup returns CDR1 LNHDA and CDR2 SQIVND (reference sequence). Trimming removed 8 bases at V and 7 bases at J, with 14 bases between. This CDR3 region has 12 residues.